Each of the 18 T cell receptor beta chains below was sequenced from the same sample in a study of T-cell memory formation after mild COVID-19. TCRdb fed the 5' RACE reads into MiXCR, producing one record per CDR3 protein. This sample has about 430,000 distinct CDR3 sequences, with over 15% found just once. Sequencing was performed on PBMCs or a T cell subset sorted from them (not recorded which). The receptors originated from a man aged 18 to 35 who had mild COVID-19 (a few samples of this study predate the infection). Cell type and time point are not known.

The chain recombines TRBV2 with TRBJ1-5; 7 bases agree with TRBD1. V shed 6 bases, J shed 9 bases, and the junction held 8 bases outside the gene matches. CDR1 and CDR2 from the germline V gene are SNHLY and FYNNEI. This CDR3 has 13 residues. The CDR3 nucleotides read TGTGCCAGCAGCGGACAGGCAGGGGGGCCCCAGCATTTT. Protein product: CASSGQAGGPQHF.

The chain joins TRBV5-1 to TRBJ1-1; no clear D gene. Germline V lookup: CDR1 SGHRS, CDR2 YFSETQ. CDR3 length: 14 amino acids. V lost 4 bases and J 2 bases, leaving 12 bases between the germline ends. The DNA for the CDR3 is TGCGCCAGCAGCAACGTGGGGTTAAACACTGAAGCTTTCTTT. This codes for CASSNVGLNTEAFF.

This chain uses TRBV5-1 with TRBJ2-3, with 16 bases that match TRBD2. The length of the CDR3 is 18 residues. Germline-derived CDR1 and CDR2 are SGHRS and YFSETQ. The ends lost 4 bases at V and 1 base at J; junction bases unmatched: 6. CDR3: CASSKGLAGGARTDTQYF. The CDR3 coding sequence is TGCGCCAGCAGCAAGGGACTAGCGGGGGGGGCACGCACAGATACGCAGTATTTT.

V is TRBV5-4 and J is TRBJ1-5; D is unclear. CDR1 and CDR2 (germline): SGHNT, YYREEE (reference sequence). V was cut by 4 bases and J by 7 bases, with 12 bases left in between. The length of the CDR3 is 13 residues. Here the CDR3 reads CASSPEGRQPQHF. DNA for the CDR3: TGTGCCAGCAGCCCCGAGGGTCGGCAGCCCCAGCATTTT.

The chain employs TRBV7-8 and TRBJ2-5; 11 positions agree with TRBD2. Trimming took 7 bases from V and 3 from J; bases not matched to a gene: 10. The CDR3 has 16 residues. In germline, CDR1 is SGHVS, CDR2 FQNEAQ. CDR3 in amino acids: CASIPSLAGAEETQYF. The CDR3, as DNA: TGTGCCAGCATCCCATCACTAGCGGGGGCTGAAGAGACCCAGTACTTC.

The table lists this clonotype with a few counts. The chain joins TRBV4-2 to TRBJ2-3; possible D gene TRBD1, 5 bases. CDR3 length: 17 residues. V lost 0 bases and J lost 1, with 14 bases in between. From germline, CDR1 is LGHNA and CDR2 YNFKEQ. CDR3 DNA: TGTGCCAGCAGCCAAGATCTCATGGGGCCTGGCACAGATACGCAGTATTTT. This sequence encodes CASSQDLMGPGTDTQYF.

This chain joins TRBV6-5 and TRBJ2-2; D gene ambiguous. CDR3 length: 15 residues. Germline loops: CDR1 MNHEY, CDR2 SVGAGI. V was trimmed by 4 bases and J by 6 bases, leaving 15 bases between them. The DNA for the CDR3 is TGTGCCAGCAGTTGGGTACATAGACGTGCCGGGGAGCTGTTTTTT. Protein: CASSWVHRRAGELFF.

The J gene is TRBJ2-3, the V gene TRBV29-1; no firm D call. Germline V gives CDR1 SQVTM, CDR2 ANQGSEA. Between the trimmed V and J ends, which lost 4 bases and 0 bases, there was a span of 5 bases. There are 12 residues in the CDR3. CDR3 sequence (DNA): TGCAGCGTTGTTGGGAGCACAGATACGCAGTATTTT. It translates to CSVVGSTDTQYF.

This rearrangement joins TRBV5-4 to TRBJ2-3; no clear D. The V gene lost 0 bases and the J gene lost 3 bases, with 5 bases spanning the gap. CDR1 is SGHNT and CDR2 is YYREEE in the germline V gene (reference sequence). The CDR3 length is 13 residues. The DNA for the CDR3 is TGTGCCAGCAGCTTGGAGAGAACAGATACGCAGTATTTT. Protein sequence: CASSLERTDTQYF.

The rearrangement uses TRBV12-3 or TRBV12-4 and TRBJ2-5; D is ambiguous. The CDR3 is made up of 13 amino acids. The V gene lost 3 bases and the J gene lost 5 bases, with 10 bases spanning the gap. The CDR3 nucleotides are TGTGCCAGCAGTTTCCCCCTAGTGGAGACCCAGTACTTC. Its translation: CASSFPLVETQYF.

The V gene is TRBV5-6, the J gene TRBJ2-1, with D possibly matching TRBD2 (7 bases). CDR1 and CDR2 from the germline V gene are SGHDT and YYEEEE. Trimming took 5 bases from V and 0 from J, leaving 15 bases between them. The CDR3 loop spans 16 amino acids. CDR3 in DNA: TGTGCCAGCAGTCTACCCGGGGGGCCCTCCTACAATGAGCAGTTCTTC. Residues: CASSLPGGPSYNEQFF.

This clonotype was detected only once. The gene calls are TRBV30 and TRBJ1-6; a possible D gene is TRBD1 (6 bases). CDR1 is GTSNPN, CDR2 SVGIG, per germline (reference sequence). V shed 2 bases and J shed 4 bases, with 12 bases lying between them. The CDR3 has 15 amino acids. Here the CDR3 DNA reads TGTGCCTGGAGTAAGGGGGTAAAGTATAATTCACCCCTCCACTTT. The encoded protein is CAWSKGVKYNSPLHF.

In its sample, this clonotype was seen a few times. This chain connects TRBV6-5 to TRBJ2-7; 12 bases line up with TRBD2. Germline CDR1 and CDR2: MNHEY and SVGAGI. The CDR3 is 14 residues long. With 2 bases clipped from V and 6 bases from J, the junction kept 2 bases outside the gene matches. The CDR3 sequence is CASSYASGGAEQYF. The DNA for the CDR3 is TGTGCCAGCAGTTACGCTAGCGGGGGGGCCGAGCAGTACTTC.

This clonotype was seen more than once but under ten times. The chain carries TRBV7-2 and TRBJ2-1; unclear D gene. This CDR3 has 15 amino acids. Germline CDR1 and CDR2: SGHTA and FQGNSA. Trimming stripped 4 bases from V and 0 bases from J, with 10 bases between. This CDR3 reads CASSSDISSYNEQFF. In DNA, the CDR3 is TGTGCCAGCAGCTCCGATATTAGCTCCTACAATGAGCAGTTCTTC.

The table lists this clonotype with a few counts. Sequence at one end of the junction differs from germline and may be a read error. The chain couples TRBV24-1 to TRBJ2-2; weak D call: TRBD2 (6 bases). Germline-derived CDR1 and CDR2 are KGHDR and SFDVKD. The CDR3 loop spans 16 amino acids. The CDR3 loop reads CAPRRDSQWDTGELFF. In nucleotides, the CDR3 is TGTGCCCCCAGACGGGACTCCCAATGGGACACCGGGGAGCTGTTTTTT.

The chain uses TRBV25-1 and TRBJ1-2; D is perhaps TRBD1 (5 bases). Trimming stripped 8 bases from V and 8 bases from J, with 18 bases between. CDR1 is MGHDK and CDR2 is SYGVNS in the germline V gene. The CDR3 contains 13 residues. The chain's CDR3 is CASLDSGHRGYTF. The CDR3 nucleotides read TGTGCCAGCCTAGATTCGGGGCATCGAGGCTACACCTTC.

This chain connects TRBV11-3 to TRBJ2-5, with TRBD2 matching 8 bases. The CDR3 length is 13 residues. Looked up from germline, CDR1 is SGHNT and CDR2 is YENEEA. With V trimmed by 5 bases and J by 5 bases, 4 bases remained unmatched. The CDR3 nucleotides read TGTGCCAGCAGCCTGACTAGCGCCGAGACCCAGTACTTC. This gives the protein CASSLTSAETQYF.

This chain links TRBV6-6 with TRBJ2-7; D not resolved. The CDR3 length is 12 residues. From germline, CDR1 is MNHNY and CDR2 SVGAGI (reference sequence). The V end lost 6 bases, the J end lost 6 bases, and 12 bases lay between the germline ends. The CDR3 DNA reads TGTGCCAGCAGCAATGAGATTCGCGAGCAGTACGTC. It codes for CASSNEIREQYV.